These 4 T cell receptor beta chains originate from one sample sequenced in a study of blood T cell repertoires in COVID-19. Repertoires were generated with immunoSEQ multiplex PCR, while TCRdb's copy carries only in-frame clones and drops some. The table shows 150,000 to 250,000 clones, with almost 85% occurring only once. Input material: peripheral blood. The source is a human donor with acute or convalescent COVID-19. The donor label of this sample is uncertain.

This rearrangement joins TRBV14 to TRBJ2-1; 14 bases align to TRBD2. The CDR3 consists of 21 residues. Germline loops: CDR1 SGHDN, CDR2 FVKESK. V lost 2 bases and J lost 6; bases outside the gene matches: 18. This CDR3 reads CASSQRTGTSGRFFRVNEQFF. The CDR3 bases are TGTGCCAGCAGCCAACGCACCGGGACTAGCGGGAGATTCTTTAGGGTCAATGAGCAGTTCTTC.

The chain employs TRBV5-6 and TRBJ2-2; possibly TRBD2 for D (6 bases). Trimming left V 4 bases short and J 1 base short, with 17 bases between. The CDR3 sequence is 17 residues long. CDR1 SGHDT and CDR2 YYEEEE come from the germline V gene. The CDR3 spells CASSRLEGWGNTGELFF. The CDR3 DNA reads as TGTGCCAGCAGCCGTTTGGAGGGTTGGGGGAACACCGGGGAGCTGTTTTTT.

The chain combines TRBV6-5 with TRBJ2-1; 8 bases map to TRBD2. The trim removed 6 bases at V and 13 bases at J, leaving 5 bases unmatched. The CDR3 length is 11 residues. CDR1 is MNHEY, CDR2 SVGAGI, per germline. The CDR3 nucleotides are TGTGCCAGCAGCGGACTAGCCTCCCAGTTCTTC. Translating gives CASSGLASQFF.

The chain is built from TRBV5-1 and TRBJ2-2; D may be TRBD1 (6 bases). The CDR3 sequence is 17 residues long. Per germline, CDR1 SGHRS and CDR2 YFSETQ. V was cut by 1 base and J by 5 bases, with 18 bases left in between. The CDR3 is CASSLTGAGGRTGELFF. The CDR3 DNA follows: TGCGCCAGCAGCTTGACGGGTGCTGGGGGCAGGACCGGGGAGCTGTTTTTT.